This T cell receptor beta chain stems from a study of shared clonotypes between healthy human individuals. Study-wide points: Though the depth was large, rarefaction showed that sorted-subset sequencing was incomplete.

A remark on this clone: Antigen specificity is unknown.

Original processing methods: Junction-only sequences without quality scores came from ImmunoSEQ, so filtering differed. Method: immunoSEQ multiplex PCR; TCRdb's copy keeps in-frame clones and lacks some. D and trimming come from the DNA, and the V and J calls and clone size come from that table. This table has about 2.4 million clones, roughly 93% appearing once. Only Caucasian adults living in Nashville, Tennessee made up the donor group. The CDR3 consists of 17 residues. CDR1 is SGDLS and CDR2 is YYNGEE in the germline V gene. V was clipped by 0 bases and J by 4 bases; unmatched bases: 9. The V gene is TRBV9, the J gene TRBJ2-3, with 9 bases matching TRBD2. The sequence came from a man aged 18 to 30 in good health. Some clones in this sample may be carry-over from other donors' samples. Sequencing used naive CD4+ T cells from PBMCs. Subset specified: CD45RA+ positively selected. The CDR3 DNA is TGTGCCAGCAGCGTAGTTGGTAGCGGGAGATGGCCAGATACGCAGTATTTT. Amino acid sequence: CASSVVGSGRWPDTQYF.